The 10 T cell receptor beta chains reported below all come from one sample, sequenced in a study of T cells in localized non-small cell lung cancer (dated by TCRdb to about 2020). The library was built by means of the immunoSEQ multiplex PCR assay. As stored in TCRdb, this immuneACCESS dataset retains in-frame rearrangements with V and J assigned. A fraction of the clones does not appear; measured against another copy, unresolved V genes explain less than half of the discrepancy, and the remainder lacks a known reason. Counted in this sample were roughly 61,000 clones; roughly 76% of them appeared once. The ten largest clones represent around 4.7% of the sample. Specimen: PBMCs, collected before any cancer treatment. Source of these receptors: a man between 35 and 75 years old with stage II lung adenocarcinoma.

This clone was detected once. The chain uses TRBV21-1 and TRBJ1-2; the table's TRBD1 call for D was not verified on the DNA. TRBV21-1 is listed as a pseudogene. The CDR3 spans 16 residues. The CDR3 DNA sequence: TGTGCCAGCAGCAACACCTCCTGGACAGGGATACTGGGCTACACCTTC. It specifies CASSNTSWTGILGYTF.

This chain connects TRBV6-1 to TRBJ1-4, with 8 bases matching TRBD1. CDR1 and CDR2 from the germline V gene are MNHNS and SASEGT. The ends lost 7 bases at V and 8 bases at J; junction bases unmatched: 6. This CDR3 comprises 13 residues. The CDR3 here is CASIDAGGEKLFF. The CDR3 DNA follows: TGTGCCAGCATCGACGCAGGGGGCGAAAAACTGTTTTTT.

The chain joins TRBV6-5 to TRBJ1-2, with D hard to call. Per the germline V gene, CDR1 is MNHEY and CDR2 is SVGAGI. The CDR3 covers 14 residues. Deletions cut 5 bases from V and 0 bases from J, with 10 bases between. The CDR3 DNA reads TGTGCCAGCAGTGCGGACGGAGCTAACTATGGCTACACCTTC. Its protein product is CASSADGANYGYTF.

The rearrangement joins TRBV5-1 to TRBJ2-1, with D possibly called TRBD1 or TRBD2 (5 bases each). V was trimmed by 6 bases and J by 0 bases, leaving 16 bases between them. Germline-derived CDR1 and CDR2 are SGHRS and YFSETQ. CDR3 length: 16 amino acids. CDR3 loop: CASNRDGDPSYNEQFF. The CDR3 coding sequence is TGCGCCAGCAACCGGGACGGAGACCCCTCCTACAATGAGCAGTTCTTC.

The rearrangement links TRBV5-1 to TRBJ2-1; D unclear. Germline-derived CDR1 and CDR2 are SGHRS and YFSETQ. CDR3 length equals 13 residues. V was cut by 0 bases and J by 7 bases, with 8 bases left in between. DNA of the CDR3: TGCGCCAGCAGCTTGGAGCTACAGAATGAGCAGTTCTTC. Translation: CASSLELQNEQFF.

The chain has TRBV4-1 and TRBJ2-7; a weak D match, TRBD1 (6 bases). V shed 3 bases and J shed 0 bases, with 12 bases lying between them. The germline V gene encodes CDR1 MGHRA and CDR2 YSYEKL. This CDR3 region has 15 residues. This chain's CDR3 is CASSQRQESSYEQYF. The CDR3 bases are TGCGCCAGCAGCCAGAGACAGGAGAGCTCCTACGAGCAGTACTTC.

The chain couples TRBV28 to TRBJ2-6; D is unclear. Trimming stripped 8 bases from V and 2 bases from J, with 13 bases between. This CDR3 is built from 15 residues. CDR1 and CDR2 from the germline V gene are MDHEN and SYDVKM. For the CDR3, the DNA is TGTGCCAGCTTAACAGCCTCTACTGGGGCCAACGTCCTGACTTTC. It translates to CASLTASTGANVLTF.

The rearrangement links TRBV5-1 to TRBJ2-3; D may be TRBD2 (6 bases). This CDR3 comprises 13 residues. Looked up from germline, CDR1 is SGHRS and CDR2 is YFSETQ. Trimming left V 1 base short and J 4 bases short, with 7 bases between. The CDR3 here is CASSLSGADTQYF. The CDR3 DNA reads as TGCGCCAGCAGCTTGTCGGGGGCAGATACGCAGTATTTT.

This clone was observed a single time. V is TRBV7-9 and J is TRBJ1-5; TRBD1 agrees at 7 bases. V lost 2 bases to trimming and J lost 5 bases; unmatched junction nucleotides: 3. This CDR3 region has 14 residues. Per the germline V gene, CDR1 is SEHNR and CDR2 is FQNEAQ (reference sequence). The CDR3, as DNA: TGTGCCAGCAGCTTAACAGGGGAGGATCAGCCCCAGCATTTT. This encodes CASSLTGEDQPQHF.

V gene TRBV5-6 combines with J gene TRBJ2-3; unclear D gene. Trimming shortened V by 4 bases and J by 5 bases, and 23 bases separated the two germline ends. Germline V gives CDR1 SGHDT, CDR2 YYEEEE. The CDR3 length is 17 residues. This chain's CDR3 is CASSPHRAALRVDTQYF. The CDR3 bases are TGTGCCAGCAGCCCCCATAGAGCCGCCTTAAGAGTAGATACGCAGTATTTT. The entire variable domain, with the rest obtained from reference TRBV5-6 and TRBJ2-3, is as follows: DAGVTQSPTHLIKTRGQQVTLRCSPKSGHDTVSWYQQALGQGPQFIFQYYEEEERQRGNFPDRFSGHQFPNYSSELNVNALLLGDSALYLCASSPHRAALRVDTQYFGPGTRLTVL.